The source of this T cell receptor beta chain is a study of beta chain features in type 1 diabetes. With respect to this clone: Antigen unknown.

General observations from the study: A PCR bias possibly favoring shorter templates would apply equally to patients and controls. A moderate, significant TCRB CDR3 shortening appeared in type 1 diabetes across four CD4+ subsets. The VDJ junctions of type 1 diabetes patients carried fewer insertions and more deletions.

All of the isolated RNA was reverse transcribed, so expressed TCRB transcripts were sequenced. Profiling relied on immunoSEQ multiplex PCR, and the TCRdb table lists in-frame clones only, not all of them. The top ten clones hold approximately 0.55% of a sample with a few hundred thousand clones, around 9.6% of them seen once. It was one heparinised blood draw, averaging roughly 0.11 L, that each donor gave. Post-sort purity exceeded 95% for all sorted populations. This receptor was taken from a man aged 30 to 39 with type 1 diabetes. Sequences were obtained from central memory CD4+ T cells from blood.

CDR3 sequence (DNA): TGTGCCAGCGTCGGCAGAAATGGCTACACCTTC. This codes for CASVGRNGYTF. This chain joins TRBV6-4 and TRBJ1-2; D remains ambiguous. The CDR3 loop spans 11 amino acids. V shed 8 bases and J shed 6 bases, with 10 bases lying between them. Germline CDR1 MRHNA, CDR2 SNTAGT.